These 21 T cell receptor beta chains were all obtained from the same sample, sequenced in a study of T cells in tumors after PD-1 blockade. Generated by immunoSEQ multiplex PCR, the TCRdb table keeps only in-frame clones and is missing some. Of some 60,000 clones detected, roughly 78% appear once; the ten largest clones hold roughly 13%. The sample in question was PBMCs, obtained before anti-PD-1 treatment. The receptors stem from a human donor with basal cell carcinoma.

The CDR3 coding sequence is TGTGCCAGCAGCGTAGTTCAGGGGTGGGGCACCGGGGAGCTGTTTTTT. Translating it yields CASSVVQGWGTGELFF. The chain is built from TRBV9 and TRBJ2-2; D is possibly TRBD1 (6 bases). V dropped 0 bases and J dropped 4 bases, with 13 bases sitting between them. The CDR3 spans 16 residues. Germline values: CDR1 SGDLS, CDR2 YYNGEE.

The chain couples TRBV2 to TRBJ2-7; D remains unclear. Trimming stripped 7 bases from V and 6 bases from J, with 16 bases between. Germline V gene lookup returns CDR1 SNHLY and CDR2 FYNNEI. CDR3 length equals 13 residues. CDR3 sequence (DNA): TGTGCCAGCACTCCGACCGGTTTAGGCGAGCAGTACTTC. This gives the protein CASTPTGLGEQYF.

The chain uses TRBV3-1 (or the pseudogene TRBV3-2) and TRBJ1-4; D gene ambiguous. V was shortened by 0 bases and J by 12 bases, with 20 bases between the two germline ends. Germline values: CDR1 LGHDT, CDR2 YNNKEL (reference sequence). The CDR3 covers 16 residues. The CDR3 here is CASSQDGKAPQDELFF. The CDR3 coding sequence is TGTGCCAGCAGCCAAGATGGAAAGGCCCCTCAGGATGAACTGTTTTTT.

The chain joins TRBV6-6 to TRBJ1-5; D might be TRBD1 (5 bases). In germline, CDR1 is MNHNY, CDR2 SVGAGI (reference sequence). V lost 7 bases to trimming and J lost 2 bases, with 12 bases between them. This CDR3 has 14 amino acids. The CDR3 loop is CASTPGGGNQPQHF. The CDR3 bases are TGTGCCAGCACCCCGGGGGGTGGCAATCAGCCCCAGCATTTT.

This clone was detected once. CDR3 nucleotide sequence: TGTGCCAGCAGCTTAGCGGGGGCGGGGGCCACAAATCAGCCCCAGCATTTT. This translates into CASSLAGAGATNQPQHF. The J gene is TRBJ1-5, the V gene TRBV7-8; TRBD1 is a possible D gene (6 bases). Germline assignment: CDR1 SGHVS and CDR2 FQNEAQ. The CDR3 has 17 residues. Trimming stripped 0 bases from V and 4 bases from J, with 16 bases between.

This chain uses TRBV2 with TRBJ2-5, with 8 bases lining up with TRBD1. V was pared by 2 bases and J by 0 bases, with 2 bases of the junction left unmatched. Germline values: CDR1 SNHLY, CDR2 FYNNEI. The CDR3 is 15 residues long. The CDR3 DNA reads as TGTGCCAGCAGTGAACGGACAGGGCACCAAGAGACCCAGTACTTC. Its protein product is CASSERTGHQETQYF.

This CDR3 is CASSLAPGGSAEQYF. CDR3 nucleotide sequence: TGCGCCAGCAGCTTGGCCCCAGGGGGGTCCGCCGAGCAGTACTTC. V usage is TRBV5-1 and J usage is TRBJ2-7; D perhaps matches TRBD1 (7 bases). The germline CDR1 and CDR2 sequences are SGHRS and YFSETQ. This CDR3 contains 15 residues. V was pared by 0 bases and J by 6 bases, with 16 bases between.

The chain uses TRBV18 and TRBJ1-5; D possibly corresponds to TRBD1 (5 bases). Trimming stripped 6 bases from V and 2 bases from J, with 17 bases between. Germline CDR1 is KGHSH and CDR2 is LQKENI. The CDR3 is 16 residues long. CDR3: CASSPGRVRGNQPQHF. DNA for the CDR3: TGTGCCAGCTCTCCGGGACGCGTTCGGGGCAATCAGCCCCAGCATTTT.

This clone was seen only once. The gene calls are TRBV3-1 (or the pseudogene TRBV3-2) and TRBJ1-6; D unresolved. The CDR3 covers 15 residues. Germline V gives CDR1 LGHDT, CDR2 YNNKEL (reference sequence). V lost 4 bases to trimming and J lost 6 bases, with 13 bases between them. CDR3: CASSPRNSGNSPLHF. The CDR3 DNA sequence: TGTGCCAGCAGCCCCCGGAACAGCGGTAATTCACCCCTCCACTTT.

This clone came up once. The chain employs TRBV28 and TRBJ2-1; D possibly corresponds to TRBD2 (7 bases). Per germline, CDR1 MDHEN and CDR2 SYDVKM. The CDR3 spans 14 residues. V lost 7 bases and J 6 bases, leaving 16 bases between the germline ends. The CDR3 nucleotides read TGTGCCAGCACCATCGGGGGGCAAGGCAATGAGCAGTTCTTC. Residues: CASTIGGQGNEQFF.

This clone was observed a few times. The CDR3 DNA reads as TGTGCCAGCAGTTTGACCCAAGCGGGGGGGCGTTACGAGCAGTACTTC. Protein product: CASSLTQAGGRYEQYF. The chain uses TRBV27 and TRBJ2-7, with TRBD2 matching over 10 bases. CDR3 size: 16 residues. Trimming took 3 bases from V and 4 from J; bases not matched to a gene: 9. CDR1 MNHEY and CDR2 SMNVEV come from the germline V gene (reference sequence).

This clone occurred once. Other DNA sequences from this sample encode an identical CDR3 as well. The chain carries TRBV7-8 and TRBJ1-1; 7 bases line up with TRBD1. V lost 5 bases and J lost 0; bases outside the gene matches: 9. CDR1 is SGHVS, CDR2 FQNEAQ, per germline. This CDR3 is 16 amino acids long. The CDR3 nucleotides are TGTGCCAGCAGCCCCCGGACAGGTTTAATGAACACTGAAGCTTTCTTT. Its translation: CASSPRTGLMNTEAFF.

This clone is a singleton in its sample. This chain connects TRBV13 to TRBJ2-5; D is perhaps TRBD2 (7 bases). V was trimmed by 8 bases and J by 5 bases, leaving 15 bases between them. The germline gives CDR1 PRHDT, CDR2 FYEKMQ (reference sequence). The CDR3 runs 13 residues. CDR3 sequence reads: CASRGLQGETQYF. CDR3 sequence (DNA): TGTGCCAGCCGGGGACTACAGGGCGAGACCCAGTACTTC.

This clone was found a few times. The rearrangement joins TRBV4-1 to TRBJ1-2; D might be TRBD1 (5 bases). Trimming took 0 bases from V and 0 from J, leaving 11 bases between them. Germline CDR1 MGHRA, CDR2 YSYEKL. This CDR3 region has 16 residues. Written as DNA, the CDR3 is TGCGCCAGCAGCCAAGATCTGGGGGGTTCTAACTATGGCTACACCTTC. This sequence encodes CASSQDLGGSNYGYTF.

This clone occurred a few times. The gene calls are TRBV19 and TRBJ2-5, with no clear D. CDR1 and CDR2 (germline): LNHDA, SQIVND (reference sequence). The CDR3 totals 14 residues. Trimming pared 5 bases from V and 2 bases from J, leaving 12 bases between. The CDR3 loop reads CASSEGRKQETQYF. The CDR3 nucleotides read TGTGCCAGTAGTGAAGGACGGAAACAAGAGACCCAGTACTTC.

This chain joins TRBV3-1 (or the pseudogene TRBV3-2) and TRBJ2-7, with no clear D. Trimming took off 3 bases at V and 3 bases at J, with 3 bases between the two ends. The CDR3 has 11 amino acids. Germline V gives CDR1 LGHDT, CDR2 YNNKEL (reference sequence). The DNA of the CDR3 is TGTGCCAGCAGCCACGACTACGAGCAGTACTTC. It encodes CASSHDYEQYF.

V and J are TRBV18 and TRBJ2-1, with 13 bases identical to TRBD2. There are 15 residues in the CDR3. The J segment lost 5 bases and the V segment lost 3 bases, leaving 1 base of the junction unmatched. The germline V gene encodes CDR1 KGHSH and CDR2 LQKENI. The CDR3 protein is CASSPTSGGNNEQFF. CDR3 DNA sequence: TGTGCCAGCTCACCGACTAGCGGGGGGAACAATGAGCAGTTCTTC.

The CDR3 protein is CASSLAPSGYEQYF. The CDR3 DNA follows: TGTGCCAGCAGCTTGGCTCCTAGCGGCTACGAGCAGTACTTC. The chain carries TRBV5-4 and TRBJ2-5; 7 bases match TRBD2. The J call may be wrong; the DNA end is better matched by TRBJ2-7. The CDR3 covers 14 residues. Germline-derived CDR1 and CDR2 are SGHNT and YYREEE (reference sequence).

A single count supports this clone. The chain is built from TRBV19 and TRBJ2-7; TRBD1 matches at 10 bases. The V and J ends lost 7 bases and 3 bases, in that order; junction bases with no gene match: 9. Germline V CDR1 and CDR2: LNHDA, SQIVND (reference sequence). The CDR3 totals 15 residues. The CDR3 DNA follows: TGTGCCAGTACGTCAAGGACAGGGGGGATCTACGAGCAGTACTTC. This encodes CASTSRTGGIYEQYF.

The chain links TRBV2 to TRBJ2-7; D perhaps matches TRBD1 (5 bases). CDR1 is SNHLY, CDR2 FYNNEI, per germline. V was pared by 4 bases and J by 6 bases, with 16 bases between. The CDR3 covers 14 residues. Written as DNA, the CDR3 is TGTGCCAGCAGTGTTTGGGGCGCAGGCTTCGAGCAGTACTTC. It specifies CASSVWGAGFEQYF. The full variable domain, completed using reference TRBV2 and TRBJ2-7, is EPEVTQTPSHQVTQMGQEVILRCVPISNHLYFYWYRQILGQKVEFLVSFYNNEISEKSEIFDDQFSVERPDGSNFTLKIRSTKLEDSAMYFCASSVWGAGFEQYFGPGTRLTVT.

The chain links TRBV30 to TRBJ1-2; the D gene is possibly TRBD1 (6 bases). Germline CDR1 and CDR2: GTSNPN and SVGIG (reference sequence). Trimming cost V 0 bases and J 2 bases, with 16 bases left between them. The CDR3 has 16 amino acids. CDR3 coding DNA: TGTGCCTGGAGTGTAGGGACAAGAGGGACCAACTATGGCTACACCTTC. This codes for CAWSVGTRGTNYGYTF.